A single TCR beta chain is shown here with its context. This clonotype was seen many times. Its cognate antigen has yet to be identified. The input lacks base qualities; no much larger clone sits a single base away. These data belong to a study of T cells in Graves' hyperthyroidism and ophthalmopathy (dated by TCRdb to between 2019 and 2020). Turning to the overall study: Peripheral blood was collected at initial diagnosis, before any treatment. Thyroid tissue and blood T-cell repertoires from about six Graves' hyperthyroidism patients were also compared in the study. The paper reports TCR Vbeta CDR3 sequencing of 135 peripheral blood samples: approximately 41 ophthalmopathy, approximately 74 hyperthyroidism and around 17 progressor patients. Prospective prediction of ophthalmopathy was tested in an independent validation cohort consisting of under 20 hyperthyroidism patients and approximately 16 patients who later progressed to ophthalmopathy. After sampling, hyperthyroidism patients received methimazole starting at 30 mg daily, and ophthalmopathy patients received high-dose intravenous methylprednisolone. For training and testing, the approximately 97 patients in the discovery cohort were randomly divided in a 7:3 ratio. TCR V-J signatures able to tell the groups apart were searched for in a discovery cohort of 90 to 100 patients, of whom around 43 had Graves' ophthalmopathy and about 60 had stable Graves' hyperthyroidism.

Ophthalmopathy patients had moderately to severely active disease, with a Clinical Activity Score of 3 or more, a NOSPECS grade of 4 or more, and a disease duration of less than 3 months. Any patient with an uncontrolled infection, another autoimmune disease, pregnancy or lactation was excluded. Clinical symptoms, serum thyroxine and TRAb, thyroid ultrasound, and orbital computed tomography formed the basis for the diagnoses. PBMCs were separated from 10 ml of fresh peripheral blood using Ficoll-Paque density gradient centrifugation. Trizol reagent was used to extract total RNA, and RNA quality was then checked on an Agilent 2100 Bioanalyzer. The germline V gene yields MDHEN for CDR1 and SYDVKM for CDR2. V lost 6 bases and J lost 7 bases, and the count of bases not matched to a germline gene is 12. The CDR3 starts with the cysteine, ends with the phenylalanine, and has 16 residues. The only DNA kept is the CDR3, 48 bases in frame from the first base.

Beyond this particular receptor, the publication reports: In validation, the model predicted progression to ophthalmopathy a median of about 6.8 months before onset, with approximately 68% sensitivity and almost 75% specificity. Sample size was not statistically predetermined, and blinding of investigators to group allocation was not performed. Most expanded thyroid clonotypes (frequency above 0.001) were also found in blood, which suggests that blood repertoires may mirror thyroid immune responses. Ophthalmopathy was separated from stable hyperthyroidism by a 13 V-J signature model, with approximately 86% sensitivity and about 81% specificity obtained in cross-validation and 80%/75% obtained in testing.

The TCR beta CDR3 regions were amplified from the RNA transcripts. A first-round RT-PCR of the TCR CDR3 used the HTBI primer set with the Qiagen OneStep RT-PCR kit. Libraries were constructed in a second round of multiplex PCR, after which size selection and purification were performed. Libraries were sequenced paired-end with 100 bp reads on an Illumina HiSeq2000. The paper's processing steps were these. SOAPnuke was used to process the raw data, with reads discarded if the reads contained adapters or uncalled bases, had a mean Phred below 15, or lacked an exact constant-primer or identifier match. High-quality paired reads were merged using COPE v1.2.5, and each unique nucleotide sequence was defined as a clonotype. Clonotypes were aligned to IMGT TRBV, TRBD and TRBJ reference segments using MiTCR v1.1. The analysis included only V-J combinations with a frequency above 0.0001, which together covered roughly 99% of the repertoires. The TCS score was defined as the ratio of F50 (clonal expansion) to E x V (chaos), calculated using BLOSUM62-based TCRdist between CDR3 peptides within each V-J. Welch's t-statistics and random forest reduced 450 to 600 V-J features to under 15, which were used in a naive Bayes classifier (R e1071). The public reads were quality trimmed at Q25 with fastp and then assembled into clones with MiXCR by TCRdb, keeping productive beta chains. Every CDR3 protein is listed once, alongside the most common genes and DNA of its rows. These V and J calls originate from TCRdb's pipeline instead of the authors' own analysis. The sample includes almost 250,000 distinct CDR3 sequences, with approximately 24% observed a single time. Under 40% of the sample rests with the top ten.

The chain uses TRBV28 and TRBJ1-6, and 7 junction bases match TRBD1. Sequenced material: blood. The source is a woman aged 40-49 years with Graves' ophthalmopathy. The CDR3 reads CASRVPRGGENSPLHF. Read as DNA, the sequence is TGTGCCAGCAGGGTGCCGAGAGGGGGCGAGAATTCACCCCTCCACTTT.